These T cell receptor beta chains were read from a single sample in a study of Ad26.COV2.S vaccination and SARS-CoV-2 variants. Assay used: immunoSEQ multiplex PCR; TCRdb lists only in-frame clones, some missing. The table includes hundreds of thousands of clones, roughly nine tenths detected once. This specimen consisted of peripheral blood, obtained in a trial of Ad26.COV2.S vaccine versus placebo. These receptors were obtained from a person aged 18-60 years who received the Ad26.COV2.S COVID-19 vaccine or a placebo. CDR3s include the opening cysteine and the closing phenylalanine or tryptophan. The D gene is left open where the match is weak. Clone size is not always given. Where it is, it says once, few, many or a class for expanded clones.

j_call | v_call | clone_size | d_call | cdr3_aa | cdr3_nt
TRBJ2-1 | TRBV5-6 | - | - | CASSLAGVSYNEQFF | TGTGCCAGCAGCTTGGCGGGTGTGTCCTACAATGAGCAGTTCTTC
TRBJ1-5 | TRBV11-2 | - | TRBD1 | CASSFSGTGDQPQHF | TGTGCCAGCAGCTTCTCCGGGACAGGGGATCAGCCCCAGCATTTT
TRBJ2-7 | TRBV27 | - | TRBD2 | CASSWAGGPGEQYF | TGTGCCAGCAGTTGGGCGGGGGGTCCCGGCGAGCAGTACTTC
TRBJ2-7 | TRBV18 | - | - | CASSHGESYEQYF | TGTGCCAGCTCACACGGGGAGTCCTACGAGCAGTACTTC
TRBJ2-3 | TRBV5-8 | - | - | CASSLLSGSAPYTQYF | TGTGCCAGCAGCTTGCTCAGCGGGTCCGCTCCCTATACGCAGTATTTT
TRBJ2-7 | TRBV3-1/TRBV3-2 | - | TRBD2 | CASSQGGAGVRYEQYF | TGTGCCAGCAGCCAAGGTGGCGCGGGAGTAAGATACGAGCAGTACTTC
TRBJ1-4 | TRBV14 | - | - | CASSQETGLLEKLFF | TGTGCCAGCAGCCAAGAGACGGGGCTGCTGGAAAAACTGTTTTTT
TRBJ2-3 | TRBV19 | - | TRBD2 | CASSPRGLAGSTDTQYF | TGTGCCAGTAGCCCTCGCGGACTAGCGGGAAGCACAGATACGCAGTATTTT
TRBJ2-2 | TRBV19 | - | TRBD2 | CASSVIAGLGTGELFF | TGTGCCAGTAGTGTCATAGCGGGTCTAGGGACCGGGGAGCTGTTTTTT
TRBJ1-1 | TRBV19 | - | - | CASSMGRAAFF | TGTGCCAGTAGTATGGGGCGGGCAGCTTTCTTT
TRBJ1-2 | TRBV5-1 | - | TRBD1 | CASSLGTGSYGYTF | TGCGCCAGCAGCCTCGGGACAGGGAGCTATGGCTACACCTTC
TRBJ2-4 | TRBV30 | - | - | CAWSLGGANIQYF | TGTGCCTGGAGTCTCGGGGGCGCGAACATTCAGTACTTC
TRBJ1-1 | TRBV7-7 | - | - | CASSLEPFSEAFF | TGTGCTAGCAGCTTAGAGCCATTCTCTGAAGCTTTCTTT
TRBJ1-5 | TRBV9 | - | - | CASSVEADNQPQHF | TGTGCCAGCAGCGTAGAGGCGGATAATCAGCCCCAGCATTTT
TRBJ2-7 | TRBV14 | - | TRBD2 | CASSPRLAPREQYF | TGTGCCAGCAGCCCCAGACTAGCGCCGCGGGAGCAGTACTTC
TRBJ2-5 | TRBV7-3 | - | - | CASSRHGGGQETQYF | TGTGCCAGCAGCCGTCACGGGGGTGGACAAGAGACCCAGTACTTC
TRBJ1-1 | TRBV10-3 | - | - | CAISEWGLVNTEAFF | TGTGCCATCAGTGAATGGGGGCTTGTGAACACTGAAGCTTTCTTT
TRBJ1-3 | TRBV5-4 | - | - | CASSLNPGTVYSGNTIYF | TGTGCCAGCAGCTTGAACCCCGGGACCGTTTATTCTGGAAACACCATATATTTT
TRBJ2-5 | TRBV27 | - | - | CASSFLGSQETQYF | TGTGCCAGCAGTTTCCTCGGGAGCCAAGAGACCCAGTACTTC
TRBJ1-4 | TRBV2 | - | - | CASSEFKGTDNEKLFF | TGTGCCAGCAGTGAATTCAAGGGGACGGATAATGAAAAACTGTTTTTT
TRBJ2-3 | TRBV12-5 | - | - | CASAWGTTSTDTQYF | TGTGCTAGTGCCTGGGGGACAACCAGCACAGATACGCAGTATTTT
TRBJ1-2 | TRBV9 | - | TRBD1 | CASSGGQGAYGYTF | TGTGCCAGCAGCGGGGGACAGGGGGCTTATGGCTACACCTTC
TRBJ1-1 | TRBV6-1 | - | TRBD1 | CASSAGGVILNTEAFF | TGTGCCAGCAGTGCAGGGGGCGTTATTTTGAACACTGAAGCTTTCTTT
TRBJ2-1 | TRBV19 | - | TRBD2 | CASSKGLAGSYNEQFF | TGTGCCAGTAGTAAGGGACTAGCGGGATCTTACAATGAGCAGTTCTTC
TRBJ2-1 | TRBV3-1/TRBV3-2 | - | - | CASSANDGSSYNEQFF | TGTGCCAGCAGCGCCAACGACGGGAGCTCCTACAATGAGCAGTTCTTC
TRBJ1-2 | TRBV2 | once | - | CASSGDLPNYGYTF | TGTGCCAGCAGTGGGGACCTACCTAACTATGGCTACACCTTC
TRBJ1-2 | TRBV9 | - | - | CASSVVPGANYGYTF | TGTGCCAGCAGCGTAGTACCGGGGGCTAACTATGGCTACACCTTC
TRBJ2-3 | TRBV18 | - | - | CASSPRGPGTDTQYF | TGTGCCAGCTCACCACGAGGGCCTGGCACAGATACGCAGTATTTT
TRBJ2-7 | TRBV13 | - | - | CASSLSEGADEQYF | TGTGCCAGCAGCTTAAGTGAAGGGGCGGACGAGCAGTACTTC
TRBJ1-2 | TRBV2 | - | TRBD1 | CASSDSGTASGYTF | TGTGCCAGCAGCGACTCCGGGACAGCCTCTGGCTACACCTTC
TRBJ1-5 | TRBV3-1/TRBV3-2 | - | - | CASCSRSPNNQPQHF | TGTGCCAGCTGTAGCAGGTCCCCGAATAATCAGCCCCAGCATTTT
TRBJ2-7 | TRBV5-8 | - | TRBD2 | CASSLRFRGGEQYF | TGTGCCAGCAGCTTGAGATTTCGGGGGGGTGAGCAGTACTTC
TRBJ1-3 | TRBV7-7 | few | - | CASSLGMKRQGLSGNTIYF | TGTGCCAGCAGCTTAGGAATGAAGCGGCAGGGCCTTTCTGGAAACACCATATATTTT
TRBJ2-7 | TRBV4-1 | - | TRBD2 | CASSQVSSGVVYF | TGCGCCAGCAGCCAAGTCTCTAGCGGGGTGGTGTACTTC
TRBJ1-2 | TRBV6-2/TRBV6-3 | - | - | CASSYSKSQANYGYTF | TGTGCCAGCAGTTACTCGAAGTCCCAGGCGAACTATGGCTACACCTTC
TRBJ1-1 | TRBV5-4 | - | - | CASSLDANTEAFF | TGTGCCAGCAGCCTAGACGCAAACACTGAAGCTTTCTTT
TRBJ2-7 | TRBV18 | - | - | CASSPTWVEGQYF | TGTGCCAGCTCACCGACCTGGGTGGAGGGGCAGTACTTC
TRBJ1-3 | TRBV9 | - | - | CASSVEFSGNTIYF | TGTGCCAGCAGCGTAGAATTCTCTGGAAACACCATATATTTT
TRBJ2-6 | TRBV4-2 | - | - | CASSSWGVNGANVLTF | TGTGCCAGCAGCTCCTGGGGGGTGAATGGGGCCAACGTCCTGACTTTC